The 28 T cell receptor beta chains below all came from one sample that was sequenced in a study of vaccination effects on CD4 cells after COVID-19 (dated by TCRdb to between 2021 and 2024). After less than 13 days of culture, CD4+ T cells were isolated with the EasySep CD4+ T cell isolation kit. Two doses of either the BNT162b2 or the mRNA-1273 mRNA SARS-CoV-2 vaccine were administered to participants. For these TCRs, the target antigens are not known. Libraries were constructed by the immunoSEQ multiplex PCR assay. Sourced from immuneACCESS, this table was stored by TCRdb with only in-frame sequences that have V and J called. A share of the clones is absent; for the studies checked, an unresolved V gene accounts for under half, and the remainder has no known explanation. The sample table contains around 40,000 clones; only one count was recorded for around 70% of them. About 8.6% of the sample belongs to the ten largest clones.

Sequenced material: CD4+ T cells from PBMCs cultured without peptide, taken after COVID-19 vaccination. The origin of the receptors is a human donor who received a COVID-19 vaccine.

The chain couples TRBV27 to TRBJ2-3; D is unclear. There are 14 residues in the CDR3. V lost 5 bases to trimming and J lost 3 bases, with 12 bases between them. Germline V gene lookup returns CDR1 MNHEY and CDR2 SMNVEV (reference sequence). The CDR3 DNA reads as TGTGCCAGCAGTCAGCAGATTGGTACAGATACGCAGTATTTT. Its protein product is CASSQQIGTDTQYF.

The V call is TRBV12-5, the J call TRBJ2-2; D is possibly TRBD1 (6 bases). CDR1 and CDR2 (germline): LGHNT, FRNRAP. Trimming removed 5 bases at V and 1 base at J, with 17 bases between. This CDR3 comprises 17 residues. The CDR3 region is CASGLRRTVLNTGELFF. The CDR3 region has the DNA TGTGCTAGTGGTCTCCGAAGGACAGTTTTGAACACCGGGGAGCTGTTTTTT.

This clone was found a few times. The V call is TRBV10-3, the J call TRBJ1-2, with TRBD1 identical over 8 bases. The CDR3 sequence is 15 residues long. The junction had 8 bases not matched to a gene; V was cut back by 3 bases and J by 5 bases. Per germline, CDR1 ENHRY and CDR2 SYGVKD. The CDR3 coding sequence is TGTGCCATCAGTGACCTGGACAGGGCCTCTTATGGCTACACCTTC. As protein: CAISDLDRASYGYTF.

This clone was detected only a few times. CDR3 residues: CASAPGVTEAFF. As DNA, the CDR3 is TGTGCCAGCGCCCCCGGGGTCACTGAAGCTTTCTTT. The genes are TRBV2 and TRBJ1-1; D is uncertain. Trimming pared 8 bases from V and 4 bases from J, leaving 11 bases between. From germline, CDR1 is SNHLY and CDR2 FYNNEI. The CDR3 contains 12 residues.

This clone was seen a few times. One end of the junction varies from germline; a read error may be responsible. The V and J genes are TRBV2 and TRBJ1-2, with D possibly being TRBD1 (5 bases). There are 12 residues in the CDR3. CDR1 SNHLY and CDR2 FYNNEI come from the germline V gene. The chain's CDR3 is CASREGPNGYTF. The CDR3 DNA follows: TGTGCCAGCAGAGAGGGACCGAATGGTTACACCTTC.

This clone was counted at least ten times. J is TRBJ2-7 and V is TRBV5-6; no firm D call. Germline lookup yields CDR1 SGHDT and CDR2 YYEEEE. V was shortened by 4 bases and J by 7 bases, with 9 bases between the two germline ends. CDR3 size: 11 residues. The CDR3 nucleotides are TGTGCCAGCAGCAGAAGACAAGAGCAGTACTTC. It codes for CASSRRQEQYF.

The J gene is TRBJ2-2, the V gene TRBV5-4; D might be TRBD1 (5 bases). The V gene lost 6 bases and the J gene lost 4 bases, with 13 bases spanning the gap. The CDR3 contains 14 residues. In germline, CDR1 is SGHNT, CDR2 YYREEE (reference sequence). The DNA of the CDR3 is TGTGCCAGCACCCCGGACACCGCCACCGGGGAGCTGTTTTTT. Its protein product is CASTPDTATGELFF.

V gene TRBV6-5 combines with J gene TRBJ1-6; 7 nucleotides line up with TRBD1. The CDR3 has 16 amino acids. Unmatched junction bases numbered 6, after V lost 2 bases and J lost 5 bases. Germline V gives CDR1 MNHEY, CDR2 SVGAGI. Written as DNA, the CDR3 is TGTGCCAGCAGTTACGGTTGGGACAGCAATAATTCACCCCTCCACTTT. Translated: CASSYGWDSNNSPLHF.

The CDR3 here is CASSQVNTGELFF. The DNA of the CDR3 is TGTGCCAGCAGCCAGGTGAACACCGGGGAGCTGTTTTTT. The V and J genes are TRBV3-1 (or the pseudogene TRBV3-2) and TRBJ2-2; D remains unclear. Trimming stripped 3 bases from V and 1 base from J, with 3 bases between. This CDR3 has 13 residues. The germline V gene has CDR1 LGHDT and CDR2 YNNKEL (reference sequence).

J is TRBJ2-5 and V is TRBV5-4; D ambiguous. V dropped 4 bases and J dropped 0 bases, with 4 bases sitting between them. CDR1 is SGHNT and CDR2 is YYREEE in the germline V gene (reference sequence). The CDR3 is 12 residues long. CDR3 in DNA: TGTGCCAGCAGCGTGAACCAAGAGACCCAGTACTTC. This gives the protein CASSVNQETQYF. The full variable domain, in which reference TRBV5-4 and TRBJ2-5 provide the parts outside the CDR3, is ETGVTQSPTHLIKTRGQQVTLRCSSQSGHNTVSWYQQALGQGPQFIFQYYREEENGRGNFPPRFSGLQFPNYSSELNVNALELDDSALYLCASSVNQETQYFGPGTRLLVL.

This rearrangement joins TRBV19 to TRBJ2-5; D is undetermined. Germline CDR1 and CDR2: LNHDA and SQIVND (reference sequence). This CDR3 comprises 12 residues. V was clipped by 4 bases and J by 1 base, with 4 bases between them. CDR3 in DNA: TGTGCCAGTAGTAGATCCCAAGAGACCCAGTACTTC. Translated, it gives CASSRSQETQYF.

The chain combines TRBV5-1 with TRBJ2-5, with D perhaps being TRBD1 or TRBD2 (5 bases each). CDR1 and CDR2 (germline): SGHRS, YFSETQ. V was pared by 5 bases and J by 0 bases, with 11 bases between. This CDR3 region has 14 residues. The DNA for the CDR3 is TGCGCCAGCAGGGTGGGGGAGTACCAAGAGACCCAGTACTTC. Amino acids: CASRVGEYQETQYF.

The chain employs TRBV9 and TRBJ1-4, with a possible D match to TRBD1 (6 bases). The CDR3 has 15 residues. Germline V gene sequence: CDR1 SGDLS, CDR2 YYNGEE. Trimming left V 3 bases short and J 8 bases short, with 17 bases between. The CDR3 DNA follows: TGTGCCAGCAGCGCATTGCCGGGACAACGGGAAAAACTGTTTTTT. It translates to CASSALPGQREKLFF.

J is TRBJ2-7 and V is TRBV5-4, with D maybe TRBD2 (6 bases). Germline values: CDR1 SGHNT, CDR2 YYREEE (reference sequence). V lost 3 bases, J lost 3 bases, and 13 bases lay in between. The CDR3 has 14 amino acids. DNA for the CDR3: TGTGCCAGCAGCTCTAAATACGGGGGCTACGAGCAGTACTTC. Protein: CASSSKYGGYEQYF.

DNA of the CDR3: TGTGCCAGCAGCCAAGGTTCTAGCGAGGATACGCAGTATTTT. This sequence encodes CASSQGSSEDTQYF. The chain couples TRBV4-2 to TRBJ2-3; possibly TRBD2 for D (6 bases). Germline assignment: CDR1 LGHNA and CDR2 YNFKEQ. The V end was cut by 1 base, the J end by 6 bases, with 11 bases between. The CDR3 extends over 14 amino acids.

This clone was found a few times. The chain recombines TRBV13 with TRBJ2-7; D is possibly TRBD2 (5 bases). Germline V gene sequence: CDR1 PRHDT, CDR2 FYEKMQ (reference sequence). The CDR3 has 14 residues. V was cut by 4 bases and J by 2 bases, with 12 bases left in between. In DNA, the CDR3 is TGTGCCAGCAGCTCCGGGCGGAGGACCTACGAGCAGTACTTC. Its translation: CASSSGRRTYEQYF.

This clone came up a few times. CDR3 sequence (DNA): TGTGCCAGCAATAAGGGGTTGAACACTGAAGCTTTCTTT. Translation gives CASNKGLNTEAFF. The chain joins TRBV2 to TRBJ1-1; tentative D call: TRBD1 (5 bases). The germline gives CDR1 SNHLY, CDR2 FYNNEI. V was pared by 7 bases and J by 0 bases, with 9 bases between. The CDR3 sequence is 13 residues long.

This clone was recorded only once. V usage is TRBV3-1 (or the pseudogene TRBV3-2) and J usage is TRBJ1-1; maybe TRBD1 (5 bases). V was trimmed by 4 bases and J by 4 bases, leaving 16 bases between them. The CDR3 has 15 residues. Germline CDR1 reads LGHDT; CDR2 reads YNNKEL (reference sequence). This CDR3 is CASSPDWGGGTEAFF. DNA for the CDR3: TGTGCCAGCAGCCCAGACTGGGGCGGGGGCACTGAAGCTTTCTTT.

The V call is TRBV6-1, the J call TRBJ1-1; TRBD1 is a possible D gene (6 bases). CDR3 length: 14 residues. The ends were cut back, 0 bases at V and 6 bases at J, with 11 bases in the middle. Per the germline V gene, CDR1 is MNHNS and CDR2 is SASEGT. The CDR3 nucleotides read TGTGCCAGCAGTGAAGCCGGGACAAGGTCTGAAGCTTTCTTT. This sequence encodes CASSEAGTRSEAFF.

The J gene is TRBJ1-3, the V gene TRBV3-1 (or the pseudogene TRBV3-2); unclear D gene. Per germline, CDR1 LGHDT and CDR2 YNNKEL (reference sequence). This CDR3 is 14 amino acids long. The germline V and J ends were trimmed by 3 bases and 0 bases, with 6 bases remaining between them. As DNA, the CDR3 is TGTGCCAGCAGCCAGGTGAACTCTGGAAACACCATATATTTT. Translated: CASSQVNSGNTIYF.

The genes are TRBV7-9 and TRBJ1-3; weak D call: TRBD1 (5 bases). The V end lost 2 bases, the J end lost 1 base, and 12 bases lay between the germline ends. The germline V gene has CDR1 SEHNR and CDR2 FQNEAQ (reference sequence). CDR3 length: 16 residues. CDR3 in amino acids: CASSLRLGGSGNTIYF. CDR3 bases: TGTGCCAGCAGCTTACGGTTGGGGGGATCTGGAAACACCATATATTTT.

The chain recombines TRBV6-5 with TRBJ1-3; D not certain. This CDR3 has 14 residues. V lost 5 bases and J lost 0, with 8 bases in between. CDR1 and CDR2 (germline): MNHEY, SVGAGI. The chain's CDR3 is CASSRTASGNTIYF. In nucleotides, the CDR3 is TGTGCCAGCAGTAGGACCGCCTCTGGAAACACCATATATTTT.

The chain uses TRBV5-1 and TRBJ2-3; TRBD2 matches 13 bases. Germline V gene lookup returns CDR1 SGHRS and CDR2 YFSETQ. The V segment lost 0 bases and the J segment 1 base; nucleotides outside the gene matches: 17. This CDR3 is built from 22 residues. CDR3 in DNA: TGCGCCAGCAGCTTGGCGACGGGACTAGCGGGGCAGACAACTAAACGCACAGATACGCAGTATTTT. As protein: CASSLATGLAGQTTKRTDTQYF.

J is TRBJ2-7 and V is TRBV2; D remains ambiguous. The germline V and J ends were trimmed by 4 bases and 6 bases, with 16 bases remaining between them. Germline CDR1 SNHLY, CDR2 FYNNEI. The length of the CDR3 is 14 residues. The DNA for the CDR3 is TGTGCCAGCAGTGTATGGGGTCTCCTCTCCGAGCAGTACTTC. Amino acid sequence: CASSVWGLLSEQYF. Combining the CDR3 with reference TRBV2 and TRBJ2-7 gives the whole variable domain EPEVTQTPSHQVTQMGQEVILRCVPISNHLYFYWYRQILGQKVEFLVSFYNNEISEKSEIFDDQFSVERPDGSNFTLKIRSTKLEDSAMYFCASSVWGLLSEQYFGPGTRLTVT.

The chain joins TRBV27 to TRBJ1-5; D remains ambiguous. The germline V gene has CDR1 MNHEY and CDR2 SMNVEV (reference sequence). The CDR3 runs to 13 residues. V dropped 5 bases and J dropped 4 bases, with 9 bases sitting between them. CDR3 bases: TGTGCCAGCAGTCCCCCCGGGAATCAGCCCCAGCATTTT. This translates into CASSPPGNQPQHF.

The chain links TRBV6-1 to TRBJ2-1, with no clear D. The CDR3 spans 11 residues. The germline CDR1 and CDR2 sequences are MNHNS and SASEGT. The V gene lost 2 bases and the J gene lost 8 bases, with 4 bases spanning the gap. In DNA, the CDR3 is TGTGCCAGCAGTGAACGTTATGAGCAGTTCTTC. Translating it yields CASSERYEQFF.

The chain is built from TRBV19 and TRBJ2-2; no clear D gene. Germline V gene data show CDR1 as LNHDA and CDR2 as SQIVND (reference sequence). The CDR3 length is 14 residues. Deletions cut 0 bases from V and 5 bases from J, with 7 bases between. The CDR3 DNA follows: TGTGCCAGTAGTATAGATCGGGCAACCGGGGAGCTGTTTTTT. Translating gives CASSIDRATGELFF.

This chain connects TRBV2 to TRBJ2-7; 11 bases fit TRBD1. CDR3 length: 17 residues. Trimming at V came to 6 bases and at J to 3 bases, leaving 13 bases not matched to a gene. Germline V gene sequence: CDR1 SNHLY, CDR2 FYNNEI. For the CDR3, the DNA is TGTGCCAGCAGCCTTCCCCGTGCCGGGACAGGGGGCTACGAGCAGTACTTC. It specifies CASSLPRAGTGGYEQYF.